This T cell receptor beta chain was sequenced during a study of blood T cell repertoires in COVID-19. Study-level background: Italy, Spain and the United States were the sources of the convalescent and acute COVID-19 samples. PBMCs, B-cell-depleted T cells, or T cells provided the cDNA or gDNA that made up the material.

In the original processing: Nucleated cell counts were estimated from reference gene primer amplification. Libraries were prepared by immunoSEQ multiplex PCR; TCRdb keeps only in-frame clonotypes and omits some of them. From that table come the V and J calls and clone size; the DNA was used to work out D and trimming. The sample lists 200,000 to 250,000 clones, roughly 80% occurring once. The CDR3 contains 16 residues. Germline loops: CDR1 SGHTA, CDR2 FQGNSA. The J segment lost 4 bases and the V segment lost 1 base, leaving 6 bases of the junction unmatched. The clonotype comes from a woman aged 60-75 years who had recovered from COVID-19. The specimen was peripheral blood. The chain uses TRBV7-2 and TRBJ2-2; the match to TRBD1 covers 7 bases. The CDR3 sequence is CASSLVYRGGTGELFF. The DNA for the CDR3 is TGTGCCAGCAGCTTAGTTTACAGGGGCGGCACCGGGGAGCTGTTTTTT.